These 29 T cell receptor beta chains came from one sample sequenced in a study of T cell responses to AZD1222 COVID-19 vaccine. Clones were read by immunoSEQ multiplex PCR, and TCRdb kept only the in-frame ones, dropping some. The sample has about 120,000 clones, about nine tenths seen once. The specimen was peripheral blood, collected on day 0 of AZD1222 vaccination. The receptors come from an adult in good health.

The genes are TRBV23-1 and TRBJ1-1; TRBD1 might be the D (5 bases). TRBV23-1 is annotated as an ORF whose role is uncertain. This CDR3 spans 15 amino acids. Trimming pared 0 bases from V and 7 bases from J, leaving 15 bases between. CDR3 region: CASSQSCAGRSEAFF. The CDR3 nucleotides read TGCGCCAGCAGTCAATCTTGTGCGGGACGGAGTGAAGCTTTCTTT.

This clone appeared a few times. The rearrangement links TRBV30 to TRBJ2-7; D gene unclear. CDR1 and CDR2 (germline): GTSNPN, SVGIG (reference sequence). The length of the CDR3 is 13 residues. The V gene lost 3 bases and the J gene lost 1 base, with 10 bases spanning the gap. Here the CDR3 reads CAWRVGGSYEQYF. In DNA, the CDR3 is TGTGCCTGGAGGGTGGGCGGATCCTACGAGCAGTACTTC.

The chain employs TRBV5-8 and TRBJ1-3; the D gene is possibly TRBD1 (6 bases). V was shortened by 4 bases and J by 4 bases, with 15 bases between the two germline ends. Germline CDR1 SGHTS, CDR2 YDEGEE. The CDR3 covers 15 residues. The CDR3 nucleotides are TGTGCCAGCAGCGAAGGAGGACAGCCAGGAAACACCATATATTTT. Residues: CASSEGGQPGNTIYF.

This chain connects TRBV5-1 to TRBJ2-1; D might be TRBD1 or TRBD2, each matching 6 bases. The CDR3 contains 13 residues. Trimming took 4 bases from V and 9 from J, leaving 14 bases between them. The V gene's germline CDR1 is SGHRS and CDR2 YFSETQ. This chain's CDR3 is CASSAGKGGEQFF. The CDR3 region has the DNA TGCGCCAGCAGCGCAGGAAAGGGGGGTGAGCAGTTCTTC.

The genes are TRBV11-3 and TRBJ2-3; 10 bases map to TRBD2. CDR1 is SGHNT, CDR2 YENEEA, per germline. J was trimmed by 1 base and V by 5 bases; bases with no gene match: 0. This CDR3 is built from 14 residues. The CDR3 here is CASSLAGGTDTQYF. In DNA form, the CDR3 reads TGTGCCAGCAGCCTAGCGGGGGGCACAGATACGCAGTATTTT.

This clone has a single count. The rearrangement uses TRBV10-3 and TRBJ2-5; possible D gene TRBD2, 7 bases. Looked up from germline, CDR1 is ENHRY and CDR2 is SYGVKD. This CDR3 region has 14 residues. V shed 10 bases and J shed 2 bases, with 17 bases lying between them. CDR3: CATGRGGTQETQYF. In DNA form, the CDR3 reads TGTGCCACAGGTAGGGGGGGGACACAAGAGACCCAGTACTTC.

This clone has a single count. The rearrangement links TRBV14 to TRBJ1-2, with no clear D. Trimming left V 1 base short and J 6 bases short, with 15 bases between. This CDR3 spans 15 amino acids. Germline V gene data show CDR1 as SGHDN and CDR2 as FVKESK. CDR3 residues: CASSQVWSNPDGYTF. The CDR3 DNA sequence: TGTGCCAGCAGCCAAGTTTGGAGCAATCCTGATGGCTACACCTTC.

The chain is built from TRBV4-3 and TRBJ2-7, with TRBD2 as a possible D gene (5 bases). V was clipped by 1 base and J by 2 bases, with 12 bases between them. From germline, CDR1 is LGHNA and CDR2 YSLEER. This CDR3 has 15 amino acids. CDR3 nucleotides: TGCGCCAGCAGCCAAGTCCTCGGACTCGCCTACGAGCAGTACTTC. This encodes CASSQVLGLAYEQYF.

The chain combines TRBV4-2 with TRBJ2-7; 11 nucleotides agree with TRBD2. Trimming took 4 bases from V and 3 from J; bases not matched to a gene: 8. This CDR3 has 16 residues. Germline CDR1 is LGHNA and CDR2 is YNFKEQ. For the CDR3, the DNA is TGTGCCAGCAGCCCTCGGGGACTAGCGGAGAACTACGAGCAGTACTTC. It yields the protein CASSPRGLAENYEQYF.

V is TRBV9 and J is TRBJ2-7; 7 nucleotides line up with TRBD1. The CDR3 is 16 amino acids. Per germline, CDR1 SGDLS and CDR2 YYNGEE. Trimming took 0 bases from V and 8 from J; bases not matched to a gene: 14. CDR3 bases: TGTGCCAGCAGCGTAGCTCGGGACAGTTCTACGACTCAGCAGTACTTC. This encodes CASSVARDSSTTQQYF.

V and J are TRBV5-1 and TRBJ2-2; 7 bases map to TRBD1. There are 13 residues in the CDR3. Germline lookup yields CDR1 SGHRS and CDR2 YFSETQ. Trimming removed 4 bases from V and 5 bases from J; junction bases left unmatched: 2. CDR3: CASSAQGTGELFF. In nucleotides, the CDR3 is TGCGCCAGCAGCGCACAGGGGACCGGGGAGCTGTTTTTT.

The rearrangement uses TRBV19 and TRBJ2-1; unclear D gene. The CDR3 length is 11 residues. The ends were cut back, 5 bases at V and 5 bases at J, with 4 bases in the middle. Germline CDR1 LNHDA, CDR2 SQIVND (reference sequence). The CDR3 region has the DNA TGTGCCAGTAGTTCTCACAATGAGCAGTTCTTC. Amino acids: CASSSHNEQFF.

This chain joins TRBV6-5 and TRBJ1-1; D is ambiguous. This CDR3 has 11 amino acids. Germline lookup yields CDR1 MNHEY and CDR2 SVGAGI. V was trimmed by 8 bases and J by 1 base, leaving 5 bases between them. Here the CDR3 reads CASVGNTEAFF. The CDR3 DNA reads as TGTGCCAGCGTTGGGAACACTGAAGCTTTCTTT.

The table lists this clone with a few counts. The genes are TRBV9 and TRBJ1-2; TRBD1 might be the D (6 bases). The CDR3 is 16 residues long. The germline V gene has CDR1 SGDLS and CDR2 YYNGEE. Trimming stripped 4 bases from V and 4 bases from J, with 20 bases between. CDR3 nucleotide sequence: TGTGCCAGCAGCCCGCACACAGGGTACCCTATCTATGGCTACACCTTC. Encoded protein: CASSPHTGYPIYGYTF.

This clone has only a few counts. This chain links TRBV13 with TRBJ1-1, with D uncertain. V lost 1 base, J lost 0 bases, and 15 bases lay in between. The CDR3 spans 17 residues. Germline V gene data show CDR1 as PRHDT and CDR2 as FYEKMQ (reference sequence). The CDR3 reads CASSLAASGGMNTEAFF. Written as DNA, the CDR3 is TGTGCCAGCAGCTTAGCGGCATCAGGAGGTATGAACACTGAAGCTTTCTTT.

The rearrangement links TRBV7-2 to TRBJ2-7; 11 bases map to TRBD1. The junction had 4 bases not matched to a gene; V was cut back by 5 bases and J by 4 bases. Germline CDR1 reads SGHTA; CDR2 reads FQGNSA. The CDR3 length is 14 residues. The CDR3 nucleotides are TGTGCCAGCAGCCTGGACAGGGGGCTTTACGAGCAGTACTTC. Amino acid sequence: CASSLDRGLYEQYF.

The chain employs TRBV28 and TRBJ1-5; TRBD1 might be the D (6 bases). CDR1 is MDHEN, CDR2 SYDVKM, per germline. Trimming shortened V by 4 bases and J by 5 bases, and 12 bases separated the two germline ends. The CDR3 is 14 amino acids. CDR3 in DNA: TGTGCCAGCAGTTCGCCAGGGGAGTATCAGCCCCAGCATTTT. This sequence encodes CASSSPGEYQPQHF.

CDR3 DNA sequence: TGTGCCAGCAGCTTGACAGGGACAGAGACCCAGTACTTC. As protein: CASSLTGTETQYF. J is TRBJ2-5 and V is TRBV7-6, with 7 bases identical to TRBD1. The ends lost 3 bases at V and 4 bases at J; junction bases unmatched: 2. Per the germline V gene, CDR1 is SGHVS and CDR2 is FNYEAQ. The CDR3 spans 13 residues.

This chain uses TRBV3-1 (or the pseudogene TRBV3-2) with TRBJ2-5; no clear D gene. The V gene lost 4 bases and the J gene lost 5 bases, with 14 bases spanning the gap. Germline assignment: CDR1 LGHDT and CDR2 YNNKEL (reference sequence). This CDR3 contains 14 residues. DNA for the CDR3: TGTGCCAGCAGCCTATGGACCGGCGTCGAGACCCAGTACTTC. This encodes CASSLWTGVETQYF.

The J gene is TRBJ2-1, the V gene TRBV6-5; tentative D call: TRBD1 (5 bases). CDR1 MNHEY and CDR2 SVGAGI come from the germline V gene. Trimming left V 8 bases short and J 16 bases short, with 21 bases between. The CDR3 is made up of 12 amino acids. CDR3 sequence (DNA): TGTGCCAGCCAAGCAGGGCCACACTCCATCTTCTTC. Translation: CASQAGPHSIFF.

This clone has just a few counts. The chain employs TRBV3-1 (or the pseudogene TRBV3-2) and TRBJ1-1, with a weak D call TRBD1 (5 bases). Germline V CDR1 and CDR2: LGHDT, YNNKEL (reference sequence). V gave up 4 bases and J gave up 0 bases, with 9 bases separating them. CDR3 length: 14 residues. The CDR3 DNA follows: TGTGCCAGCAGCCCCGAGACAGTGAACACTGAAGCTTTCTTT. Amino acid sequence: CASSPETVNTEAFF.

The chain recombines TRBV7-9 with TRBJ2-7, with no clear D. The CDR3 is made up of 12 amino acids. Germline V gives CDR1 SEHNR, CDR2 FQNEAQ (reference sequence). Trimming took off 2 bases at V and 8 bases at J, with 10 bases between the two ends. DNA for the CDR3: TGTGCCAGCAGCTTATCAACCGGGCAGCAGTACTTC. Translating it yields CASSLSTGQQYF.

V usage is TRBV28 and J usage is TRBJ2-1, with D maybe TRBD1 (5 bases). Trimming took 6 bases from V and 6 from J, leaving 9 bases between them. In germline, CDR1 is MDHEN, CDR2 SYDVKM. This CDR3 spans 12 amino acids. The CDR3 spells CASSYRTNEQFF. For the CDR3, the DNA is TGTGCCAGCAGCTACAGGACCAATGAGCAGTTCTTC.

The genes are TRBV3-1 (or the pseudogene TRBV3-2) and TRBJ2-2, with D tentatively TRBD2 (6 bases). V was cut by 0 bases and J by 5 bases, with 16 bases left in between. The CDR3 covers 17 residues. Looked up from germline, CDR1 is LGHDT and CDR2 is YNNKEL (reference sequence). CDR3 residues: CASSQDKTSRATGELFF. CDR3 sequence (DNA): TGTGCCAGCAGCCAAGACAAGACTAGTAGGGCGACCGGGGAGCTGTTTTTT.

The V and J genes are TRBV7-9 and TRBJ1-4; TRBD1 aligns across 7 bases. The ends lost 3 bases at V and 7 bases at J; junction bases unmatched: 8. There are 15 residues in the CDR3. CDR1 SEHNR and CDR2 FQNEAQ come from the germline V gene (reference sequence). The CDR3 DNA is TGTGCCAGCAGCTTTCACAGGGGAGGAGGTGAAAAACTGTTTTTT. It is translated as CASSFHRGGGEKLFF.

The CDR3 DNA reads TGTGCCAGCAGTTTATGGGCCGGGGGACAGGACCTCAATCAGCCCCAGCATTTT. This sequence encodes CASSLWAGGQDLNQPQHF. V usage is TRBV28 and J usage is TRBJ1-5, with 8 bases that match TRBD1. This CDR3 contains 18 residues. V trimming: 0 bases; J trimming: 3 bases; junction bases outside the gene matches: 10. Looked up from germline, CDR1 is MDHEN and CDR2 is SYDVKM.

The V and J genes are TRBV28 and TRBJ2-5, with TRBD2 identical over 12 bases. V was pared by 4 bases and J by 5 bases, with 5 bases of the junction left unmatched. The CDR3 is 15 amino acids. Per the germline V gene, CDR1 is MDHEN and CDR2 is SYDVKM. CDR3: CASSSLAGGPETQYF. The CDR3 bases are TGTGCCAGCAGTTCCCTAGCGGGGGGGCCGGAGACCCAGTACTTC.

V is TRBV9 and J is TRBJ1-2; D gene ambiguous. The CDR3 extends over 12 amino acids. With 2 bases removed from V and 8 bases from J, the gap between germline ends came to 10 bases. In germline, CDR1 is SGDLS, CDR2 YYNGEE. Here the CDR3 reads CASSVPPEGYTF. In DNA, the CDR3 is TGTGCCAGCAGCGTTCCTCCGGAGGGCTACACCTTC.

The count of this clone is one. This chain connects TRBV4-1 to TRBJ1-6; D gene uncertain. Germline values: CDR1 MGHRA, CDR2 YSYEKL. The CDR3 is made up of 15 amino acids. Trimming took 5 bases from V and 3 from J, leaving 11 bases between them. This CDR3 is CASSNSRNYNSPLHF. The CDR3 DNA reads TGCGCCAGCAGCAATTCTAGGAACTATAATTCACCCCTCCACTTT.